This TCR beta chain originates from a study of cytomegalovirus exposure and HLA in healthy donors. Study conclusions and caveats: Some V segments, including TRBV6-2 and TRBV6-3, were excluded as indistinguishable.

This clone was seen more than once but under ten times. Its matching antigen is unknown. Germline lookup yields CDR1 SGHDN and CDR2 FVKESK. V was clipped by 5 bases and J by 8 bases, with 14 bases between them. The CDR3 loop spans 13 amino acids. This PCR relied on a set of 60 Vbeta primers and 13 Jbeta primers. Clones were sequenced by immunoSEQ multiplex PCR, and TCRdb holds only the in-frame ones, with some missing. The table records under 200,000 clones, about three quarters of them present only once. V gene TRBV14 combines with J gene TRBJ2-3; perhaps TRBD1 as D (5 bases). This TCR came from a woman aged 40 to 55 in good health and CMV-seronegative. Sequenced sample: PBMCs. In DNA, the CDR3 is TGTGCCAGCAGCAACATTAGGGGAACTACGCAGTATTTT. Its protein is CASSNIRGTTQYF. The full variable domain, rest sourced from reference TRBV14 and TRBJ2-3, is EAGVTQFPSHSVIEKGQTVTLRCDPISGHDNLYWYRRVMGKEIKFLLHFVKESKQDESGMPNNRFLAERTGGTYSTLKVQPAELEDSGVYFCASSNIRGTTQYFGPGTRLTVL.